These T cell receptor beta chains were read from a single sample in a study of shared clonotypes between healthy human individuals. Clones were read by immunoSEQ multiplex PCR, and TCRdb kept only the in-frame ones, dropping some. This sample carries about 1.1 million clones, roughly 80% of them seen once, and the ten largest clones take 0.85% to 1%. Sequenced sample: memory CD4+ T cells from PBMCs. Receptor source: a young man in good health. Some clones in this sample may be carry-over from other donors' samples. The CDR3 runs from the conserved cysteine through the conserved F or W. The order of the fields is V gene, D gene, J gene, clone size, CDR3 DNA, CDR3 protein. The D gene is left open where the match is weak. Only some rows state a clone size, as once, few, many or a class for expanded clones.

TRBV7-2	NA	TRBJ2-6	NA	TGTGCCAGCAACCCGAGTGGGGCCAACGTCCTGACTTTC	CASNPSGANVLTF
TRBV6-6	TRBD1	TRBJ1-5	NA	TGTGCCAGCAGTCTACACGACAGGGGGAAGAATCAGCCCCAGCATTTT	CASSLHDRGKNQPQHF
TRBV6-1	NA	TRBJ1-5	NA	TGTGCCAGCAGTGAATTGGGGGCTTCCAATCAGCCCCAGCATTTT	CASSELGASNQPQHF
TRBV5-4	NA	TRBJ2-1	NA	TGTGCCAGCAGCTTGAAGGGGCAGGGCGTAAATGAGCAGTTCTTC	CASSLKGQGVNEQFF
TRBV2	NA	TRBJ1-5	NA	TGTGCCAGCAGCCAGGGGAATGTTGGTCAGCCCCAGCATTTT	CASSQGNVGQPQHF
TRBV28	NA	TRBJ1-1	NA	TGTGCCAGCAGTTTACCGGGGGCGGGAGACACTGAAGCTTTCTTT	CASSLPGAGDTEAFF
TRBV7-9	TRBD1	TRBJ1-4	NA	TGTGCCAGCAGCCGGACCCTACAGGGGGTGGGCCCTAATGAAAAACTGTTTTTT	CASSRTLQGVGPNEKLFF
TRBV15	TRBD1	TRBJ2-7	NA	TGTGCCACCAGCAATTACAGGGGTCCTTCCTACGAGCAGTACTTC	CATSNYRGPSYEQYF
TRBV5-1	NA	TRBJ2-3	NA	TGCGCCAGCAGCCCCCGGGACGAAAAAGATACGCAGTATTTT	CASSPRDEKDTQYF
TRBV29-1	NA	TRBJ2-4	NA	TGCAGCGTCATAGGTGTTGACCTAGCCAAAAACATTCAGTACTTC	CSVIGVDLAKNIQYF
TRBV27	TRBD2	TRBJ2-7	NA	TGTGCCAGCAGCAGAAGCGGGATAGAGTCCTACGAGCAGTACTTC	CASSRSGIESYEQYF
TRBV5-6	NA	TRBJ2-5	NA	TGTGCCAGCAGCTTGGGGGGCGTAGGTCGAGAGACCCAGTACTTC	CASSLGGVGRETQYF
TRBV14	NA	TRBJ2-5	NA	TGTGCCAGCAGCCTAGTGGGGGGATTGTACCAAGAGACCCAGTACTTC	CASSLVGGLYQETQYF
TRBV19	TRBD1	TRBJ1-1	NA	TGTGCCAGTAGAAAGGGACAGCAAGTATCTTTTACTGAAGCTTTCTTT	CASRKGQQVSFTEAFF
TRBV9	NA	TRBJ2-2	many	TGTGCCAGCAGCCCCCGTACTAGCACCGGGGAGCTGTTTTTT	CASSPRTSTGELFF
TRBV7-8	NA	TRBJ2-6	NA	TGTGCCAGCAGCTTGAACAGGCACTCTGGGGCCAACGTCCTGACTTTC	CASSLNRHSGANVLTF
TRBV5-1	TRBD2	TRBJ2-1	NA	TGCGCCAGCAGTCCGCTACTAGCGGCATTTTACAATGAGCAGTTCTTC	CASSPLLAAFYNEQFF
TRBV5-4	TRBD2	TRBJ2-1	NA	TGTGCCAGCGGCCGACTAGCGGGAGGAGACAATGAGCAGTTCTTC	CASGRLAGGDNEQFF
TRBV7-9	TRBD1	TRBJ2-1	NA	TGTGCCAGCAGCTTAGCTCCCGGACAGGGGTTTCACAATGAGCAGTTCTTC	CASSLAPGQGFHNEQFF
TRBV19	TRBD1	TRBJ2-2	NA	TGTGCCAGTAGTGACAGGGAGCCTTTTACCTTGAACACCGGGGAGCTGTTTTTT	CASSDREPFTLNTGELFF
TRBV18	NA	TRBJ2-1	NA	TGTGCCAGCTCACCCGGGAGCAATATTAATGAGCAGTTCTTC	CASSPGSNINEQFF